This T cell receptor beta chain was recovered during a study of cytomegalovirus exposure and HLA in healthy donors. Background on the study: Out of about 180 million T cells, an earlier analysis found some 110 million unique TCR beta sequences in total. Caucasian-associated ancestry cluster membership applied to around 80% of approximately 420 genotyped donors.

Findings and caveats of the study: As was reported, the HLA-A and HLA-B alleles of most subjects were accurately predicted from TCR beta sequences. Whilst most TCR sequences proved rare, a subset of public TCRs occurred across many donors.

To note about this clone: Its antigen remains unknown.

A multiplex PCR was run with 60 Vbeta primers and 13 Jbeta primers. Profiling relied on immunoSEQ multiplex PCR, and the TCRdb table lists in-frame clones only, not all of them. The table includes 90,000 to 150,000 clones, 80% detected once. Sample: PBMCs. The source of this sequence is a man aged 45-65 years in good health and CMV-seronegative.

The DNA for the CDR3 is TGTGCCAGCAGCTTAGCACGGAGCCCTGTCGGGGAGCTGTTTTTT. Encoded protein: CASSLARSPVGELFF. This chain uses TRBV7-9 with TRBJ2-2; D is uncertain. The germline V and J ends were trimmed by 0 bases and 7 bases, with 12 bases remaining between them. The germline CDR1 and CDR2 sequences are SEHNR and FQNEAQ (reference sequence). This CDR3 contains 15 residues.